This TCR beta chain is from a study of human T cells and chemical hapten exposure. Study overall: Among samples, TCR yields varied mainly because of small differences in pooled library volume. Study results and caveats: DPC sensitization left the count of TCRs above 1 in 1000 unchanged.

This clonotype was detected a few times. The antigen remains undetermined. For the library, individual cDNA molecules each received unique molecular identifiers. TCRdb re-derived calls from the RACE reads in MiXCR, one entry per CDR3 protein. This sample carries 75,000 to 90,000 distinct CDR3 sequences, 11% of them seen once, and the ten largest clones take over 3.5%. The germline gives CDR1 DFQATT, CDR2 SNEGSKA (reference sequence). Trimming cost V 5 bases and J 4 bases, with 8 bases left between them. The CDR3 runs to 11 residues. Described time point: patch test 3, about 24 weeks after DPC sensitization. Described treatment: therapeutic diphenylcyclopropenone sensitization with weekly scalp DPC.

This receptor was taken from a woman aged 50 to 60 with alopecia areata. Some clones in this sample may be carry-over from other donors' samples. The source material was whole blood, sampled in connection with sensitization to the hapten diphenylcyclopropenone (DPC). The chain links TRBV20-1 to TRBJ1-1; a weak D match, TRBD1 (6 bases). The CDR3 loop is CSAPGVTEAFF. The CDR3 DNA sequence: TGCAGTGCTCCAGGGGTCACTGAAGCTTTCTTT.